The present T cell receptor (beta chain) was sequenced within a study of post-analysis software for immune sequencing data (dated by TCRdb to the mid-2010s). Notes on the research overall: The recorded disease courses included relapsing-remitting, secondary progressive and progressive-relapsing multiple sclerosis, and some patients had no subtype annotation. A subset of samples was prepared in parallel using single-end sample barcoding, then pooled and co-amplified after Illumina adapter ligation. The multiple sclerosis patient repertoires were compared with 10 to 12 previously published healthy control repertoires from donors aged 6 to 25 years.

Libraries were prepared through PCR. The sequencer listed for this sample is Illumina HiSeq 2500. To reduce PCR and sequencing biases, unique molecular identifiers were incorporated into the TCR beta cDNA libraries. Per 1 to 10 million input T cells, some 500,000 cDNA molecules were obtained, such that each molecule approximated one T cell. The patient libraries were prepared and sequenced using the same protocol as the earlier healthy control dataset. Samples belonging to the same batch were prepared together, multiplexed and sequenced on a shared HiSeq lane. The authors' pipeline ran thus. MIGEC handled the raw barcoded reads, throwing out single-read molecular identifier groups before consensus assembly and CDR3 extraction. VDJtools was used for post-analysis of the clonotype tables, with diversity normalized by down-sampling every dataset to the smallest sample size. To correct batch-related cross-sample contamination, repertoire overlap clustering matched CDR3 amino acid sequences but not nucleotide sequences. The public reads were reprocessed in TCRdb via fastp at Q25 and MiXCR, keeping in-frame beta chains. Rows merge per CDR3 protein into single entries with the most common DNA and genes. The V and J calls follow TCRdb's processing rather than the paper's. The sample contains approximately 570,000 distinct CDR3 sequences, about 40% of them found a single time. Around 1.7% of the sample comes from the top ten.

The study at large found these results: About 5 TRBV segments, including TRBV5-6, TRBV5-1 and TRBV20-1, were significantly more frequent in patients than controls. The multiple sclerosis patient group was slightly younger than the control group. When samples were clustered directly using the F measure, samples prepared in the same batch co-clustered strongly, which prompted a batch-effect correction. Multiple sclerosis patients had significantly lower normalized Chao1 diversity than controls, a result that suggests substantial peripheral T-cell clonal expansion.

TCR beta repertoires were profiled from peripheral blood of approximately 13 young patients with multiple sclerosis to demonstrate the VDJtools post-analysis software. The patients with multiple sclerosis were children and adolescents between roughly 6 and 17 years of age. The CDR3, cysteine through phenylalanine, is 13 amino acids long. The CDR3 DNA has 39 bases and is translated from base 1. V is clipped by 7 bases and J by 6 bases, and the sequence between their germline boundaries is 15 bases long. Note on this clonotype: Its antigen target is currently unknown. It has no much larger one-base neighbor in the sample; base qualities were not kept.

Sequencing was carried out using blood. Recombination linked TRBV12-3 or TRBV12-4 to TRBJ1-2, with the D gene not confidently named. This clonotype was sampled from a girl between 10 and 17 years old with multiple sclerosis. This receptor carries the CDR3 CASTRGKGDGYTF. The DNA sequence is as follows: TGTGCCAGCACCCGAGGGAAAGGTGATGGCTACACCTTC.